Following are 11 T cell receptor beta chains from one sample sequenced in a study of cytomegalovirus exposure and HLA in healthy donors. PCR was performed using 60 Vbeta and 13 Jbeta primers. Method: immunoSEQ multiplex PCR; TCRdb's copy keeps in-frame clones and lacks some. In the table there are over 200,000 clones, about 79% of which are singletons. Sequenced sample: PBMCs. The receptors originated from a male donor in good health and CMV-seronegative.

The V gene is TRBV30, the J gene TRBJ1-6; perhaps TRBD1 as D (5 bases). The germline V gene has CDR1 GTSNPN and CDR2 SVGIG (reference sequence). The CDR3 is made up of 16 amino acids. Trimming stripped 0 bases from V and 9 bases from J, with 18 bases between. CDR3 loop: CAWSVPPGRPGSPLHF. The CDR3 DNA is TGTGCCTGGAGTGTACCGCCAGGGAGGCCAGGTTCACCCCTCCACTTT. The complete variable domain, with remaining parts taken from reference TRBV30 and TRBJ1-6, reads SQTIHQWPATLVQPVGSPLSLECTVEGTSNPNLYWYRQAAGRGLQLLFYSVGIGQISSEVPQNLSASRPQDRQFILSSKKLLLSDSGFYLCAWSVPPGRPGSPLHFGNGTRLTVT.

This clone has a single count. This chain links TRBV9 with TRBJ1-1; 11 nucleotides align to TRBD1. V dropped 4 bases and J dropped 0; count of bases not matched to a gene: 5. This CDR3 region has 16 residues. Germline assignment: CDR1 SGDLS and CDR2 YYNGEE. The CDR3 loop reads CASSPGTGGMNTEAFF. The CDR3 nucleotides are TGTGCCAGCAGCCCAGGGACAGGGGGGATGAACACTGAAGCTTTCTTT.

The chain is built from TRBV2 and TRBJ1-2, with 7 bases lining up with TRBD1. V was clipped by 8 bases and J by 5 bases; unmatched bases: 11. The CDR3 covers 14 residues. Germline assignment: CDR1 SNHLY and CDR2 FYNNEI. CDR3 region: CASGRQGDIYGYTF. CDR3 coding DNA: TGTGCCAGCGGTAGGCAGGGGGATATTTATGGCTACACCTTC.

V is TRBV27 and J is TRBJ2-1, with 9 bases identical to TRBD1. The CDR3 spans 15 residues. Germline V lookup: CDR1 MNHEY, CDR2 SMNVEV (reference sequence). V lost 5 bases to trimming and J lost 2 bases; unmatched junction nucleotides: 4. CDR3 nucleotide sequence: TGTGCCAGCAGTCCAACAGGGGGCGCCTACAATGAGCAGTTCTTC. This encodes CASSPTGGAYNEQFF.

This chain joins TRBV7-9 and TRBJ1-1, with no clear D. The length of the CDR3 is 13 residues. V gave up 0 bases and J gave up 6 bases, with 8 bases separating them. CDR1 is SEHNR and CDR2 is FQNEAQ in the germline V gene (reference sequence). This CDR3 is CASSLAMRAEAFF. CDR3 nucleotide sequence: TGTGCCAGCAGCTTAGCGATGAGGGCTGAAGCTTTCTTT. The entire variable domain, with the rest obtained from reference TRBV7-9 and TRBJ1-1, is as follows: DTGVSQNPRHKITKRGQNVTFRCDPISEHNRLYWYRQTLGQGPEFLTYFQNEAQLEKSRLLSDRFSAERPKGSFSTLEIQRTEQGDSAMYLCASSLAMRAEAFFGQGTRLTVV.

The chain links TRBV5-1 to TRBJ2-3, with D possibly matching TRBD2 (6 bases). The CDR3 is made up of 13 amino acids. Germline-derived CDR1 and CDR2 are SGHRS and YFSETQ. Trimming stripped 4 bases from V and 2 bases from J, with 8 bases between. CDR3 in amino acids: CASSGGFTDTQYF. The CDR3, as DNA: TGCGCCAGCAGCGGGGGGTTCACAGATACGCAGTATTTT.

The J gene is TRBJ2-1, the V gene TRBV5-6; 13 nucleotides match TRBD2. J was trimmed by 6 bases and V by 4 bases; bases with no gene match: 7. CDR3 length equals 16 residues. Germline V gene lookup returns CDR1 SGHDT and CDR2 YYEEEE. The CDR3 sequence: CASSAEGLAGTNEQFF. DNA for the CDR3: TGTGCCAGCAGCGCCGAGGGACTAGCGGGGACCAATGAGCAGTTCTTC. Looking up the rest from reference TRBV5-6 and TRBJ2-1 gives the full variable domain: DAGVTQSPTHLIKTRGQQVTLRCSPKSGHDTVSWYQQALGQGPQFIFQYYEEEERQRGNFPDRFSGHQFPNYSSELNVNALLLGDSALYLCASSAEGLAGTNEQFFGPGTRLTVL.

This clone was seen more than once but under ten times. This chain links TRBV6-5 with TRBJ1-1; 9 bases map to TRBD1. Trimming took 4 bases from V and 0 from J; bases not matched to a gene: 3. The CDR3 is made up of 15 amino acids. Germline values: CDR1 MNHEY, CDR2 SVGAGI. The CDR3 loop reads CASSWNRGLNTEAFF. In DNA, the CDR3 is TGTGCCAGCAGTTGGAACAGGGGGCTGAACACTGAAGCTTTCTTT.

A word on this clone: Additional DNA sequences in this sample encode the identical CDR3. The chain couples TRBV7-6 to TRBJ2-5, with 10 positions matching TRBD2. V shed 1 base, J shed 4 bases, and the junction held 0 bases outside the gene matches. The CDR3 runs 14 residues. CDR1 and CDR2 from the germline V gene are SGHVS and FNYEAQ. CDR3 bases: TGTGCCAGCAGCTTAGGACTAGCGGGAGAGACCCAGTACTTC. Amino acids: CASSLGLAGETQYF.

This chain links TRBV6-1 with TRBJ1-4; 7 bases fit TRBD1. Trimming removed 4 bases from V and 5 bases from J; junction bases left unmatched: 7. There are 15 residues in the CDR3. The germline V gene encodes CDR1 MNHNS and CDR2 SASEGT. Written as DNA, the CDR3 is TGTGCCAGCAGTGGCCCGGACAGGTTCAATGAAAAACTGTTTTTT. Amino acids: CASSGPDRFNEKLFF.

This clone was seen more than once but under ten times. This chain joins TRBV9 and TRBJ1-2; perhaps TRBD1 as D (5 bases). This CDR3 is built from 14 residues. V was pared by 0 bases and J by 8 bases, with 14 bases between. Germline CDR1 is SGDLS and CDR2 is YYNGEE. The chain's CDR3 is CASSVVGQGGGYTF. The CDR3 bases are TGTGCCAGCAGCGTAGTGGGGCAGGGTGGCGGCTACACCTTC.